This T cell receptor (beta chain) was profiled in a study of OX40 agonist ivuxolimab in advanced cancers. The protocol was immunoSEQ multiplex PCR, while the TCRdb copy is restricted to in-frame clones and leaves out a portion. Of some 110,000 clones listed, around 92% are singletons. J lost 2 bases, V lost 1 base, and 5 bases had no gene match. The CDR3 covers 17 residues. Germline values: CDR1 MGHRA, CDR2 YSYEKL. This chain joins TRBV4-1 and TRBJ1-5; 10 bases match TRBD1. The source was CD4+ or CD8+ T cells sorted from blood, collected in a trial of the OX40 agonist ivuxolimab. This TCR derives from an adult with an advanced solid tumor such as melanoma, head and neck, liver or kidney cancer. The CDR3 DNA sequence: TGCGCCAGCAGCCAAGGACAGGGGGCTCTAGGCAATCAGCCCCAGCATTTT. Translating it yields CASSQGQGALGNQPQHF.